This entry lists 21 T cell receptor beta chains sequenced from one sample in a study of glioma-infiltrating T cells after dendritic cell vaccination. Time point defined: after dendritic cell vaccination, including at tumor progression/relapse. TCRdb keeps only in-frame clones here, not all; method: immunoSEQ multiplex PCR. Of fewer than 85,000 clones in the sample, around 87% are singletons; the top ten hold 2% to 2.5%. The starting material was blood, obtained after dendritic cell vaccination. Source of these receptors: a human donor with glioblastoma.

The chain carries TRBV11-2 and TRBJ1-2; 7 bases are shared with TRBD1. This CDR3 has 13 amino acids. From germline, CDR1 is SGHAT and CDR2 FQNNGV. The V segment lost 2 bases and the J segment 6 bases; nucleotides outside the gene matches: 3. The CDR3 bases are TGTGCCAGCAGCTTACTAGGGGGCCATGGCTACACCTTC. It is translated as CASSLLGGHGYTF.

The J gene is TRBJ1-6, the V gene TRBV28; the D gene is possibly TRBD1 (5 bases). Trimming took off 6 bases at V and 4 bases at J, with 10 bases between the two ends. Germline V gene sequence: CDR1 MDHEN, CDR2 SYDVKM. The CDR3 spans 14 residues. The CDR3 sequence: CASRYTGYNSPLHF. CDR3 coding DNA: TGTGCCAGCAGATATACAGGTTATAATTCACCCCTCCACTTT.

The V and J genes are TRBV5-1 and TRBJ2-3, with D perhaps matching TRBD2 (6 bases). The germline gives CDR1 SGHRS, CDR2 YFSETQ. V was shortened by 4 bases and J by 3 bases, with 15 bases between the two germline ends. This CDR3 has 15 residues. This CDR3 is CASSPDPRGTDTQYF. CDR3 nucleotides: TGCGCCAGCAGCCCGGACCCCCGGGGGACAGATACGCAGTATTTT.

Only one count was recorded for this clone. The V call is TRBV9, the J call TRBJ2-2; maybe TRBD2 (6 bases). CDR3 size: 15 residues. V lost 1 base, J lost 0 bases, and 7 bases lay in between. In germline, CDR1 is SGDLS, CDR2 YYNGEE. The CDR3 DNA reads TGTGCCAGCAGCGTACGACTAGCGAACACCGGGGAGCTGTTTTTT. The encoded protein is CASSVRLANTGELFF.

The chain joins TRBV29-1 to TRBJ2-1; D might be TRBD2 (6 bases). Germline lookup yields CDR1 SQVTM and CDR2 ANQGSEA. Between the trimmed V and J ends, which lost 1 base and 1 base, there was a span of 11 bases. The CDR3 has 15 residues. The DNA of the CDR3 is TGCAGCGTTGAAGGCCCTAGCGATTCCTACAATGAGCAGTTCTTC. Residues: CSVEGPSDSYNEQFF.

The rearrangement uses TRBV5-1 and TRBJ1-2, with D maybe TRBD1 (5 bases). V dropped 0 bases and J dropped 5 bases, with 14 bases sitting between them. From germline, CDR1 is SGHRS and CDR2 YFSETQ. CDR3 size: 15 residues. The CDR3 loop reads CASSLEAGPAYGYTF. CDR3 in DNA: TGCGCCAGCAGCTTGGAGGCAGGGCCGGCATATGGCTACACCTTC.

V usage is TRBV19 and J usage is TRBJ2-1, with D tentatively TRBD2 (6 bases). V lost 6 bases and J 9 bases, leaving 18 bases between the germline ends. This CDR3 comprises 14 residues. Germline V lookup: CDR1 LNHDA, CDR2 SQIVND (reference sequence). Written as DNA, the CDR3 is TGTGCCAGTAGAGGTAATCGGCCCGGGAGTGAGCAGTTCTTC. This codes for CASRGNRPGSEQFF.

CDR3 nucleotide sequence: TGTGCCAGCAGACCCTCGGGAATAGCTAATGAAAAACTGTTTTTT. Protein product: CASRPSGIANEKLFF. The chain joins TRBV6-6 to TRBJ1-4; D uncertain. Trimming took 6 bases from V and 3 from J, leaving 14 bases between them. Germline V gene sequence: CDR1 MNHNY, CDR2 SVGAGI (reference sequence). The CDR3 length is 15 residues.

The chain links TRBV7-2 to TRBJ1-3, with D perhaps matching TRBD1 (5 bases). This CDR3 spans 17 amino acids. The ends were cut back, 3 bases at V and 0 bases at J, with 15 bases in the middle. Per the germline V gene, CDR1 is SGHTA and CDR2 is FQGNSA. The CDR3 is CASSLGPQGLSGNTIYF. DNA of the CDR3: TGTGCCAGCAGCTTGGGGCCCCAGGGCCTCTCTGGAAACACCATATATTTT.

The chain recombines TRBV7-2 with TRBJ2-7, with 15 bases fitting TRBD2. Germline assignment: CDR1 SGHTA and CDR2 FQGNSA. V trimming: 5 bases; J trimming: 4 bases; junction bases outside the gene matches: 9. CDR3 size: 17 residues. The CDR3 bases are TGTGCCAGCAGCCTCGGACTAGCGGGAGGGACGTTGTACGAGCAGTACTTC. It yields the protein CASSLGLAGGTLYEQYF.

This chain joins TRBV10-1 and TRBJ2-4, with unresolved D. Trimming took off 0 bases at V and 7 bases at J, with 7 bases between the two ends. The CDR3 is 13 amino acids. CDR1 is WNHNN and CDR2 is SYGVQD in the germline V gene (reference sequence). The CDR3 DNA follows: TGCGCCAGCAGTGAGTCCGCGAGGAACATTCAGTACTTC. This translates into CASSESARNIQYF.

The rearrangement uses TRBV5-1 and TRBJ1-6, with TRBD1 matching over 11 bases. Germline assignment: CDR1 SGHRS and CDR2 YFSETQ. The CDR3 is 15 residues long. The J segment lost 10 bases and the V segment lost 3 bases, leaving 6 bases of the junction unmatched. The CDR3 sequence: CASSSWTGGGSPLHF. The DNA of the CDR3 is TGCGCCAGCAGCTCCTGGACAGGGGGCGGATCACCCCTCCACTTT.

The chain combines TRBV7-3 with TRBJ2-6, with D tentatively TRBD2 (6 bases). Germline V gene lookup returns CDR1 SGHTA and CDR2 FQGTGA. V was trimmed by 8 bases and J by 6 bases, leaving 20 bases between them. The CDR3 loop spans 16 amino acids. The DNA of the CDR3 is TGTGCCAGCTCGGAGGGCACCCTGACATCGGCCAACGTCCTGACTTTC. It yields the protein CASSEGTLTSANVLTF.

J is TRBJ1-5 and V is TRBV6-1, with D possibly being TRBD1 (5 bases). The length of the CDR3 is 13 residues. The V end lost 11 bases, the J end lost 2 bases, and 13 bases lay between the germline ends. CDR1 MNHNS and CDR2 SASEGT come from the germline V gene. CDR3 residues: CAGGRDGNQPQHF. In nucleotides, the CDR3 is TGTGCCGGCGGGAGGGACGGCAATCAGCCCCAGCATTTT.

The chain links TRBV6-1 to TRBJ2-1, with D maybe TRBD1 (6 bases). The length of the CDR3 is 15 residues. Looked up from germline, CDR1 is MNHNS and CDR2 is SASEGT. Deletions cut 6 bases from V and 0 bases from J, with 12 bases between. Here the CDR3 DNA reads TGTGCCAGCAGACCGGGACACAGCTCCTACAATGAGCAGTTCTTC. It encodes CASRPGHSSYNEQFF.

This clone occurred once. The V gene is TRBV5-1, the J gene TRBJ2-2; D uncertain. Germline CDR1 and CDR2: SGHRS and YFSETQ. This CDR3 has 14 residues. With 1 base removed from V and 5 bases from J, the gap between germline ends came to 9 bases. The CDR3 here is CASSLFSKTGELFF. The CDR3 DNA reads TGCGCCAGCAGCTTGTTTTCTAAGACCGGGGAGCTGTTTTTT.

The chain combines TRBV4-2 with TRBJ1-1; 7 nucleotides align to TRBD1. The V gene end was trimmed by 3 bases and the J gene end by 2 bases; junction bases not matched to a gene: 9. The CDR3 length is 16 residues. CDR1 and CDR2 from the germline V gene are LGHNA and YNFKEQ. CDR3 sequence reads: CASSHLGTDSNTEAFF. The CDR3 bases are TGTGCCAGCAGCCATCTTGGGACAGACAGTAACACTGAAGCTTTCTTT.

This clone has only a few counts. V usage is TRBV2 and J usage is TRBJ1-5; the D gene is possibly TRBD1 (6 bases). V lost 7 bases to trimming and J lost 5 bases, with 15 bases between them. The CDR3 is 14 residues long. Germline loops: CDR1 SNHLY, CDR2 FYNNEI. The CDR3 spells CASNPGTRDQPQHF. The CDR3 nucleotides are TGTGCCAGCAACCCCGGGACAAGAGATCAGCCCCAGCATTTT.

CDR3 residues: CASSSNSPRGRETQYF. Written as DNA, the CDR3 is TGCGCCAGCAGCTCGAACTCCCCCAGGGGCCGGGAGACCCAGTACTTC. V usage is TRBV5-1 and J usage is TRBJ2-5; D may be TRBD1 (6 bases). Trimming stripped 3 bases from V and 5 bases from J, with 20 bases between. This CDR3 is built from 16 residues. CDR1 and CDR2 from the germline V gene are SGHRS and YFSETQ.

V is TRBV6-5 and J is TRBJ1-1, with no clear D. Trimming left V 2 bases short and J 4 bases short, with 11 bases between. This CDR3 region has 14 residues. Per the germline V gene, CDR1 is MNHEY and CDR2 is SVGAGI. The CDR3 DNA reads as TGTGCCAGCAGTTACCCAGGCCTGAGCACTGAAGCTTTCTTT. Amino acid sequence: CASSYPGLSTEAFF.

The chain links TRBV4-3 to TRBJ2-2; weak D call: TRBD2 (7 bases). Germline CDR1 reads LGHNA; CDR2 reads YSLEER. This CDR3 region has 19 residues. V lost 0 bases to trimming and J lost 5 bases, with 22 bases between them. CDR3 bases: TGCGCCAGCAGCCAAGATTGGACCAGCGGGAAAGGGGGGACCGGGGAGCTGTTTTTT. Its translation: CASSQDWTSGKGGTGELFF.